This T cell receptor (beta chain) is drawn from a study of response to subunit inactivated influenza vaccine (dated by TCRdb to 2017 to 2018). The study in broad terms: The study used deep quantitative T cell receptor repertoire profiling to track responses to a trivalent subunit inactivated influenza vaccine. Overall study results and their limits: According to the authors, only a limited number of new T cells may be recruited by each seasonal influenza vaccination.

Library preparation employed RT-PCR. Sequencing instrument: Illumina HiSeq 2500. The public reads were reprocessed in TCRdb via fastp at Q25 and MiXCR, keeping in-frame beta chains. Entries that share a CDR3 protein sequence are merged under the most common genes and DNA. A total of 650,000 to 800,000 distinct CDR3 sequences appear in this sample, roughly 20% of them only once. Clones ranked in the top ten supply approximately 11% of the sample. V lost 5 bases and J lost 10 bases; the stretch between them is 15 bases long. From the germline V gene, CDR1 is SGHNT and CDR2 is YENEEA. The CDR3 runs 13 residues from the cysteine to the phenylalanine. Only the CDR3 portion is preserved as DNA: 39 bases, with reading frame beginning at the first base. For this clonotype: Its antigen is currently not known. It has no much larger one-base neighbor in the sample; base qualities were not kept.

The chain couples TRBV11-3 to TRBJ2-1, with the D gene not clear enough to name. This specimen was PBMCs from blood, taken less than 6 days after vaccination. The source is a man aged 45 to 65 who received an inactivated influenza vaccine. Donor details come from another sample of the same person, matched by shared clones. For the CDR3, the sequence is CASSGRHGGEQFF. The nucleotide sequence reads TGTGCCAGCAGCGGCCGTCATGGTGGCGAGCAGTTCTTC.